This TCR beta chain is from a study of neurological immune-mediated disorders (dated by TCRdb to the late 2010s). For the study in its entirety: Peripheral blood TCR-beta repertoires from HTLV-I-associated myelopathy (HAM/TSP) patients, multiple sclerosis patients and healthy controls were compared by UMI-based sequencing. Alongside PBMC samples, the set of 106 TCR-beta libraries contained longitudinal samples, technical triplicates, and paired CD4+ and CD8+ T-cell subsets that had been sorted. Longitudinal HAM/TSP donors and healthy donors each had 3 time-points at intervals of about 3-45 months. Of the 60 to 70 subjects in the cohort, around 15 were HAM/TSP patients, some 34 were multiple sclerosis patients, and some 20 were healthy controls. Points the paper makes about the study in general: TCR clonal expansion was greatest in HAM/TSP patients and smallest in MS patients, who ranked below even healthy controls. No identical CDR3 amino acid sequences were found to be shared among expanded clones across subjects, suggesting that TCR-beta repertoires were private in all groups.

Explained via the paper, the time point label denotes: longitudinal time-point 1 (baseline). For the unsorted PBMC libraries, 2 million PBMCs were stored in RNAlater at -80 degrees C until RNA extraction and were used to generate the libraries. PBMCs were separated from peripheral blood using Ficoll-Hypaque density gradient centrifugation and then cryopreserved in liquid nitrogen. cDNA synthesis used template-switch 5'RACE with a primer carrying a 10-nucleotide random unique molecular identifier tagging each TCR transcript. Every sequencing run yielded over 190 million TCR-beta sequences covering 15-18 subjects. The RNeasy kit was used to extract total RNA. Using the KAPA Real-time Library Amplification kit, TCR-beta VDJ regions were amplified with primers for the TCR constant region and the 5'RACE anchor. Sample indexes and Illumina adaptors were added in a first PCR, after which library yield was increased in a second PCR. The roughly 650 bp TCR product was size-selected on a 2% E-gel SizeSelection system after Ampure bead purification. Before pooling, library quality was assessed on a Bioanalyzer, concentration was determined with Qubit, and library quantification was performed with the Kapa Library Quantification kit. An Illumina HiSeq 2500 was used to sequence the libraries paired-end at 2 x 150 bp. To increase sequence diversity, roughly 24-30% phiX was spiked into each library pool. In the authors' own workflow: Quality-filtered reads were processed with the UMI-based MiGEC pipeline, which removed over 90% of raw TCR sequences during error correction. IMGT germline references were used for aligning VDJ genes, and each clonotype was defined as a unique CDR3 amino acid sequence together with its V-J genes. Clonal expansion, Shannon diversity, and CDR3 relatedness (CalcPairwiseDistances, ClusterSamples) were evaluated with VDJtools, and phylogenetic trees were built with CLCbio workbench. Clones with at least 8 unique UMIs were defined as expanded, with this threshold being based on coefficient-of-variation modelling across technical triplicates. TCRdb ran its own pipeline on the public reads, namely fastp trimming at Q25 and MiXCR clone calling, and kept in-frame beta chains. Each CDR3 protein gets just one entry, which takes the most common genes and DNA from the rows behind it. The V and J calls, along with clone size, are taken from TCRdb and not from the paper's own processing. Across this sample there are some 60,000 distinct CDR3 sequences, with approximately 12% seen only once. Approximately 6.6% of the sample comes from the top ten.

According to the germline V gene, CDR1 reads SGHRS and CDR2 reads YFSETQ. From the cysteine through the phenylalanine, the CDR3 covers 17 amino acids. Of the read, only the CDR3 DNA is kept; its 51 bases are in frame from base 1. V loses 3 bases, J loses 2 bases, and the germline ends lie 21 bases apart. This clonotype was seen many times. Its antigen has not been determined. No much larger clone is present one base from it, and per-base qualities are unavailable. The sequence was collected from a male donor with HTLV-1-associated myelopathy (HAM/TSP). The receptor chain draws on TRBV5-1 and TRBJ2-7; TRBD1 is a weak D gene call, 6 bases matching. Sample: PBMCs. For the CDR3, the sequence is CASSYATGSGAAYEQYF. The DNA sequence is TGCGCCAGCAGCTATGCGACCGGTTCAGGGGCCGCCTACGAGCAGTACTTC. The CDR3 plus the reference TRBV5-1 and TRBJ2-7 genes for the other parts give the full variable domain: KAGVTQTPRYLIKTRGQQVTLSCSPISGHRSVSWYQQTPGQGLQFLFEYFSETQRNKGNFPGRFSGRQFSNSRSEMNVSTLELGDSALYLCASSYATGSGAAYEQYFGPGTRLTVT.